The source of this T cell receptor beta chain is a study of blood T cell repertoires in COVID-19. V was cut by 3 bases and J by 6 bases, with 16 bases left in between. Germline loops: CDR1 SEHNR, CDR2 FQNEAQ (reference sequence). This CDR3 spans 15 amino acids. Participants spanned ages roughly 18 to 90 years and resided in roughly 22 US areas. What the recovered Cohort 3 donors had was two negative PCRs, clearance, or symptom resolution. Only in-frame clones appear in the TCRdb table, and some are missing; sequencing was by immunoSEQ multiplex PCR. This sample yields about 410,000 clones, of which approximately 89% are seen a single time; about 1.7% belongs to the top ten.

The clonotype was recovered from a woman in her 30s who had recovered from COVID-19. Sequenced input: PBMCs or T cells enriched from blood (not recorded which). J is TRBJ2-3 and V is TRBV7-9, with D perhaps matching TRBD1 (6 bases). This CDR3 is CASSFMDRLYDTQYF. CDR3 bases: TGTGCCAGCAGCTTTATGGACAGACTCTACGATACGCAGTATTTT. The variable domain in full, with the rest retrieved from reference TRBV7-9 and TRBJ2-3, is DTGVSQNPRHKITKRGQNVTFRCDPISEHNRLYWYRQTLGQGPEFLTYFQNEAQLEKSRLLSDRFSAERPKGSFSTLEIQRTEQGDSAMYLCASSFMDRLYDTQYFGPGTRLTVL.